Following are 28 T cell receptor beta chains from one sample sequenced in a study of OX40 agonist ivuxolimab in advanced cancers. The protocol was immunoSEQ multiplex PCR, while the TCRdb copy is restricted to in-frame clones and leaves out a portion. The sample yields over 35,000 clones, around 84% seen once. Sequencing used CD4+ or CD8+ T cells sorted from blood, obtained in a trial of the OX40 agonist ivuxolimab. The receptors stem from an adult with an advanced solid tumor such as melanoma, head and neck, liver or kidney cancer.

V gene TRBV4-3 combines with J gene TRBJ2-7, with D possibly TRBD1 on 6 matching bases. Trimming left V 0 bases short and J 4 bases short, with 13 bases between. This CDR3 spans 15 amino acids. Per germline, CDR1 LGHNA and CDR2 YSLEER. The CDR3 bases are TGCGCCAGCAGCCAAGATCCACAGGGAATTTACGAGCAGTACTTC. The encoded protein is CASSQDPQGIYEQYF.

The chain recombines TRBV27 with TRBJ2-5, with D possibly TRBD1 on 6 matching bases. Per germline, CDR1 MNHEY and CDR2 SMNVEV (reference sequence). The CDR3 has 14 residues. V was pared by 5 bases and J by 3 bases, with 13 bases between. The CDR3 loop reads CASSEGVGKETQYF. In DNA, the CDR3 is TGTGCCAGCAGTGAGGGGGTGGGTAAAGAGACCCAGTACTTC.

This chain uses TRBV9 with TRBJ1-2; 9 positions match TRBD1. CDR1 is SGDLS, CDR2 YYNGEE, per germline. Germline trimming cut 4 bases from V and 0 bases from J; bases unmatched to any gene: 10. CDR3 size: 17 residues. In DNA form, the CDR3 reads TGTGCCAGCAGCACACCATTACAGGGGGCTACTAACTATGGCTACACCTTC. Translating it yields CASSTPLQGATNYGYTF.

V is TRBV27 and J is TRBJ2-1; 7 bases align to TRBD2. V shed 6 bases, J shed 8 bases, and the junction held 7 bases outside the gene matches. The CDR3 runs 13 residues. The germline V gene has CDR1 MNHEY and CDR2 SMNVEV (reference sequence). This CDR3 is CASRGGVGDEQFF. CDR3 sequence (DNA): TGTGCCAGCAGGGGAGGGGTGGGGGATGAGCAGTTCTTC.

The rearrangement uses TRBV28 and TRBJ1-5; 7 nucleotides align to TRBD1. Losses at the gene ends were 5 bases for V and 5 bases for J; bases not matched to a gene: 9. This CDR3 contains 15 residues. Germline CDR1 reads MDHEN; CDR2 reads SYDVKM. In DNA form, the CDR3 reads TGTGCCAGCAGTATTCCAGGGGGATCGTATCAGCCCCAGCATTTT. Translated, it gives CASSIPGGSYQPQHF.

V is TRBV29-1 and J is TRBJ1-2; D is perhaps TRBD1 (6 bases). V lost 1 base and J 6 bases, leaving 12 bases between the germline ends. Germline lookup yields CDR1 SQVTM and CDR2 ANQGSEA. The CDR3 totals 13 residues. The DNA of the CDR3 is TGCAGCGTTGAAGGGGGACAAGTGAATGGCTACACCTTC. It translates to CSVEGGQVNGYTF.

A single count supports this clone. V and J are TRBV27 and TRBJ1-1; no clear D. The CDR3 runs 14 residues. CDR1 MNHEY and CDR2 SMNVEV come from the germline V gene (reference sequence). Trimming pared 0 bases from V and 5 bases from J, leaving 10 bases between. CDR3 in amino acids: CASSLSSGETEAFF. CDR3 bases: TGTGCCAGCAGTTTATCGAGCGGGGAAACTGAAGCTTTCTTT.

V usage is TRBV7-3 and J usage is TRBJ2-2; D remains unclear. CDR1 is SGHTA, CDR2 FQGTGA, per germline. The CDR3 extends over 11 amino acids. V lost 0 bases to trimming and J lost 7 bases, with 0 bases between them. CDR3 region: CASSLTGELFF. The CDR3 DNA reads TGTGCCAGCAGCTTAACCGGGGAGCTGTTTTTT.

The chain carries TRBV6-5 and TRBJ1-2; D not certain. Germline-derived CDR1 and CDR2 are MNHEY and SVGAGI. This CDR3 comprises 11 residues. The ends were cut back, 2 bases at V and 7 bases at J, with 5 bases in the middle. The CDR3 DNA follows: TGTGCCAGCAGTTACATGTTTGGCTACACCTTC. This gives the protein CASSYMFGYTF.

The chain is built from TRBV13 and TRBJ2-7; D gene unclear. The length of the CDR3 is 12 residues. Trimming pared 4 bases from V and 0 bases from J, leaving 4 bases between. CDR1 and CDR2 (germline): PRHDT, FYEKMQ (reference sequence). DNA of the CDR3: TGTGCCAGCAGCTCCGCCTCCTACGAGCAGTACTTC. It yields the protein CASSSASYEQYF.

By share, this clone counts as medium-sized. The chain couples TRBV25-1 to TRBJ1-5, with no clear D. CDR3 length equals 16 residues. V gave up 2 bases and J gave up 6 bases, with 17 bases separating them. The germline V gene has CDR1 MGHDK and CDR2 SYGVNS. CDR3 sequence (DNA): TGTGCCAGCAGTGAAAACAGATGGCGGGAGGGTCAGCCCCAGCATTTT. This codes for CASSENRWREGQPQHF.

The chain has TRBV4-2 and TRBJ1-2; unclear D gene. The germline V gene encodes CDR1 LGHNA and CDR2 YNFKEQ. V was cut by 0 bases and J by 2 bases, with 10 bases left in between. The CDR3 is made up of 15 amino acids. The CDR3 DNA reads TGTGCCAGCAGCCAAGATCAAGCGACGAACTATGGCTACACCTTC. This sequence encodes CASSQDQATNYGYTF.

The chain links TRBV9 to TRBJ1-4; 10 bases agree with TRBD1. The CDR3 runs 15 residues. Germline V gene lookup returns CDR1 SGDLS and CDR2 YYNGEE. Trimming took 3 bases from V and 5 from J; bases not matched to a gene: 4. The CDR3 DNA sequence: TGTGCCAGCAGCGGACAGGGGGCGCAGAATGAAAAACTGTTTTTT. Its translation: CASSGQGAQNEKLFF.

This chain links TRBV9 with TRBJ2-1; no reliable D call. The CDR3 has 17 residues. The germline gives CDR1 SGDLS, CDR2 YYNGEE. The V end lost 4 bases, the J end lost 2 bases, and 19 bases lay between the germline ends. CDR3: CASSPDILSETYNEQFF. In DNA form, the CDR3 reads TGTGCCAGCAGCCCAGACATATTGAGCGAGACCTACAATGAGCAGTTCTTC.

The gene calls are TRBV5-1 and TRBJ1-2; 10 bases are shared with TRBD1. The trim removed 0 bases at V and 4 bases at J, leaving 3 bases unmatched. Looked up from germline, CDR1 is SGHRS and CDR2 is YFSETQ. This CDR3 spans 15 amino acids. The CDR3 bases are TGCGCCAGCAGCTTGGCCGGGACAGGGGCCTATGGCTACACCTTC. This encodes CASSLAGTGAYGYTF. Combining the CDR3 with reference TRBV5-1 and TRBJ1-2 gives the whole variable domain KAGVTQTPRYLIKTRGQQVTLSCSPISGHRSVSWYQQTPGQGLQFLFEYFSETQRNKGNFPGRFSGRQFSNSRSEMNVSTLELGDSALYLCASSLAGTGAYGYTFGSGTRLTVV.

The V call is TRBV9, the J call TRBJ1-1; weak D call: TRBD1 (5 bases). The CDR3 totals 17 residues. Germline assignment: CDR1 SGDLS and CDR2 YYNGEE. V was clipped by 4 bases and J by 0 bases, with 19 bases between them. DNA for the CDR3: TGTGCCAGCAGCCCCTTTGGGACGCCTGGTGTGAACACTGAAGCTTTCTTT. Amino acids: CASSPFGTPGVNTEAFF.

The chain joins TRBV10-3 to TRBJ1-1; the match to TRBD1 covers 9 bases. Per germline, CDR1 ENHRY and CDR2 SYGVKD. Trimming cost V 11 bases and J 6 bases; bases outside gene matches: 7. There are 12 residues in the CDR3. The CDR3 is CAAGQGMAEAFF. The CDR3, as DNA: TGTGCCGCCGGACAGGGGATGGCTGAAGCTTTCTTT.

This chain uses TRBV6-4 with TRBJ2-7; no clear D gene. The V end was cut by 6 bases, the J end by 2 bases, with 20 bases between. CDR1 and CDR2 from the germline V gene are MRHNA and SNTAGT. The CDR3 contains 16 residues. This CDR3 reads CASSAKGVLKTYEQYF. Written as DNA, the CDR3 is TGTGCCAGCAGCGCTAAAGGAGTATTAAAGACCTACGAGCAGTACTTC.

The chain employs TRBV7-2 and TRBJ2-7; D unresolved. V was pared by 4 bases and J by 0 bases, with 10 bases between. The germline gives CDR1 SGHTA, CDR2 FQGNSA. This CDR3 region has 14 residues. The CDR3 DNA reads as TGTGCCAGCAGCTCCCCGTACAGCTCCTACGAGCAGTACTTC. This gives the protein CASSSPYSSYEQYF.

The chain couples TRBV27 to TRBJ1-5; TRBD1 agrees at 8 bases. The CDR3 runs to 19 residues. Trimming cost V 2 bases and J 2 bases; bases outside gene matches: 14. Germline-derived CDR1 and CDR2 are MNHEY and SMNVEV (reference sequence). The CDR3 sequence: CASSLTPFRGLSGNQPQHF. The CDR3 nucleotides are TGTGCCAGCAGTTTAACTCCTTTCAGGGGGCTTAGTGGCAATCAGCCCCAGCATTTT.

This clone was recorded once. Other DNA sequences from this sample encode an identical CDR3 as well. The V call is TRBV2, the J call TRBJ1-2; TRBD1 matches at 7 bases. CDR1 and CDR2 from the germline V gene are SNHLY and FYNNEI. This CDR3 contains 15 residues. The V gene end was trimmed by 6 bases and the J gene end by 7 bases; junction bases not matched to a gene: 14. As DNA, the CDR3 is TGTGCCAGCAGGGGGCAGGGGGACTTAGTTGGTGGCTACACCTTC. Amino acids: CASRGQGDLVGGYTF.

This sequence joins TRBV19 and TRBJ1-1; possible D gene TRBD1, 5 bases. The length of the CDR3 is 14 residues. CDR1 is LNHDA and CDR2 is SQIVND in the germline V gene (reference sequence). V was cut by 6 bases and J by 3 bases, with 14 bases left in between. CDR3 residues: CASRHRAGDTEAFF. The DNA for the CDR3 is TGTGCCAGTAGACATCGGGCGGGGGACACTGAAGCTTTCTTT.

The chain's CDR3 is CASSQEPGTNYGYTF. The CDR3 coding sequence is TGTGCCAGCAGCCAAGAGCCAGGAACTAACTATGGCTACACCTTC. This chain joins TRBV4-2 and TRBJ1-2; D gene ambiguous. CDR1 and CDR2 from the germline V gene are LGHNA and YNFKEQ. With 0 bases removed from V and 0 bases from J, the gap between germline ends came to 8 bases. The CDR3 consists of 15 residues.

The V call is TRBV2, the J call TRBJ1-3; 9 bases match TRBD1. CDR1 SNHLY and CDR2 FYNNEI come from the germline V gene. The length of the CDR3 is 15 residues. Germline trimming cut 11 bases from V and 6 bases from J; bases unmatched to any gene: 14. Written as DNA, the CDR3 is TGTGCCGGGAACCTCGGGACAGGGTCGGAAAACACCATATATTTT. It translates to CAGNLGTGSENTIYF.

The V call is TRBV29-1, the J call TRBJ1-5; D gene ambiguous. CDR3 length: 14 amino acids. Germline V gene data show CDR1 as SQVTM and CDR2 as ANQGSEA. The V gene lost 0 bases and the J gene lost 5 bases, with 11 bases spanning the gap. The CDR3 bases are TGCAGCGTTGAAGATCCGGACGGTTATCAGCCCCAGCATTTT. This sequence encodes CSVEDPDGYQPQHF.

The rearrangement links TRBV19 to TRBJ2-7; D is possibly TRBD2 (6 bases). V shed 4 bases and J shed 4 bases, with 14 bases lying between them. The CDR3 is 14 residues long. Germline loops: CDR1 LNHDA, CDR2 SQIVND (reference sequence). The CDR3 nucleotides read TGTGCCAGTAGTAGGGGGGACCGGACTTACGAGCAGTACTTC. Translation gives CASSRGDRTYEQYF.

The V and J genes are TRBV27 and TRBJ1-1; no firm D call. Germline V gives CDR1 MNHEY, CDR2 SMNVEV (reference sequence). The CDR3 is made up of 14 amino acids. V dropped 3 bases and J dropped 4 bases, with 12 bases sitting between them. CDR3: CASSFGQLGTEAFF. CDR3 nucleotide sequence: TGTGCCAGCAGTTTCGGGCAGTTAGGCACTGAAGCTTTCTTT.

The rearrangement joins TRBV10-3 to TRBJ2-3, with 8 bases matching TRBD1. Losses at the gene ends were 10 bases for V and 1 base for J; bases not matched to a gene: 16. CDR3 length: 17 residues. CDR1 ENHRY and CDR2 SYGVKD come from the germline V gene. CDR3 coding DNA: TGTGCCACAACCACAGGGGGTAGAACTTTTGGCACAGATACGCAGTATTTT. Amino acid sequence: CATTTGGRTFGTDTQYF.